Only a few counts were recorded for the clone carrying this T cell receptor (beta chain). TCRdb re-called the 5' RACE reads with MiXCR, one entry per CDR3 protein. The sample shows 300,000 to 450,000 distinct CDR3 sequences, around 8.1% of them seen only once. These data come from a study of T cells after yellow fever vaccination. The length of the CDR3 is 12 residues. Germline CDR1 and CDR2: KGHSH and LQKENI. Trimming pared 3 bases from V and 7 bases from J, leaving 8 bases between. This clonotype was obtained from a young man who received the YFV17D yellow fever vaccine. This sequence joins TRBV18 and TRBJ2-3; D not resolved. The sequenced sample was PBMCs, obtained around 45 days after the first yellow fever vaccination. The CDR3 DNA is TGTGCCAGCTCACCGCCACAAAATACGCAGTATTTT. Protein: CASSPPQNTQYF.